What follows are 26 T cell receptor beta chains derived from one specimen sequenced in a study of shared clonotypes between healthy human individuals (dated by TCRdb to the early 2020s). Libraries were built with the immunoSEQ multiplex PCR assay. TCRdb retrieved this table from immuneACCESS and kept in-frame rearrangements only. Not all clones are present; in checked studies, unresolved V genes account for under half, and no reason is known for the remainder. Counted in this sample were around 1.9 million clones; 93% of them appeared once. In total, the top ten clones hold roughly 1.7% of the sample. For the CD8 naive samples, CD45RO-negative cells were positively selected for CCR7, yielding a CD45RA+CCR7+ population from which TemRA cells were excluded. What was sequenced was naive CD8+ T cells from PBMCs. In light of the paper, this sample's cell subset or site label describes: CD45RA+CCR7+. These receptors came from a man younger than 35 in good health. Some clones in this sample may be carry-over from other donors' samples.

The chain is built from TRBV7-2 and TRBJ2-7; maybe TRBD2 (7 bases). Germline CDR1 and CDR2: SGHTA and FQGNSA. Trimming left V 6 bases short and J 4 bases short, with 16 bases between. The CDR3 totals 14 residues. CDR3 in amino acids: CASSRRGQGYEQYF. As DNA, the CDR3 is TGTGCCAGCAGTCGGCGGGGGCAAGGGTACGAGCAGTACTTC.

The table lists this clone with a few counts. The J gene is TRBJ2-2, the V gene TRBV12-5; TRBD1 matches 7 bases. Losses at the gene ends were 6 bases for V and 2 bases for J; bases not matched to a gene: 6. Germline V gene data show CDR1 as LGHNT and CDR2 as FRNRAP. This CDR3 has 15 amino acids. CDR3 sequence reads: CASGTQGLNTGELFF. The CDR3 DNA reads as TGTGCTAGTGGGACACAGGGGCTAAACACCGGGGAGCTGTTTTTT.

The V call is TRBV25-1, the J call TRBJ2-1; 11 bases line up with TRBD2. Germline V CDR1 and CDR2: MGHDK, SYGVNS. With V trimmed by 4 bases and J by 4 bases, 3 bases remained unmatched. The CDR3 is 15 residues long. CDR3 nucleotides: TGTGCCAGCAGTGTGGGGACTAGCGGTTACAATGAGCAGTTCTTC. It translates to CASSVGTSGYNEQFF. Variable domain in full (rest from reference TRBV25-1 and TRBJ2-1): EADIYQTPRYLVIGTGKKITLECSQTMGHDKMYWYQQDPGMELHLIHYSYGVNSTEKGDLSSESTVSRIRTEHFPLTLESARPSHTSQYLCASSVGTSGYNEQFFGPGTRLTVL.

The J gene is TRBJ2-7, the V gene TRBV29-1; 7 bases align to TRBD2. Germline V gene data show CDR1 as SQVTM and CDR2 as ANQGSEA. V shed 6 bases, J shed 4 bases, and the junction held 9 bases outside the gene matches. This CDR3 contains 13 residues. CDR3 sequence reads: CSVLGEGVYEQYF. The DNA for the CDR3 is TGCAGCGTCCTCGGGGAGGGAGTATACGAGCAGTACTTC.

The J gene is TRBJ1-3, the V gene TRBV7-9; D uncertain. This CDR3 spans 13 amino acids. The germline V gene encodes CDR1 SEHNR and CDR2 FQNEAQ (reference sequence). The V end lost 2 bases, the J end lost 8 bases, and 10 bases lay between the germline ends. Here the CDR3 DNA reads TGTGCCAGCAGCTTAAAACTTCTAGACACCATATATTTT. It translates to CASSLKLLDTIYF.

The J gene is TRBJ2-3, the V gene TRBV7-9; tentatively, D is TRBD2 (6 bases). The CDR3 has 17 amino acids. From germline, CDR1 is SEHNR and CDR2 FQNEAQ (reference sequence). Trimming pared 5 bases from V and 1 base from J, leaving 19 bases between. The CDR3 nucleotides are TGTGCCAGCAGCCCCTCGGTAGCGGCTAGCGGCACAGATACGCAGTATTTT. Amino acids: CASSPSVAASGTDTQYF.

This clone was picked up one time. The chain joins TRBV5-6 to TRBJ2-1; D gene uncertain. Germline V gene sequence: CDR1 SGHDT, CDR2 YYEEEE. V was clipped by 0 bases and J by 4 bases, with 11 bases between them. The CDR3 sequence is 15 residues long. In nucleotides, the CDR3 is TGTGCCAGCAGCTTGGTAGCCACTGGATACAATGAGCAGTTCTTC. Translation gives CASSLVATGYNEQFF.

V and J are TRBV18 and TRBJ2-7; 8 positions agree with TRBD2. The ends lost 2 bases at V and 2 bases at J; junction bases unmatched: 5. CDR1 KGHSH and CDR2 LQKENI come from the germline V gene. The CDR3 has 15 residues. The chain's CDR3 is CASSPWPGGAYEQYF. DNA of the CDR3: TGTGCCAGCTCACCATGGCCGGGAGGGGCCTACGAGCAGTACTTC.

Here the CDR3 reads CASSWRLGGWETQYF. The CDR3 nucleotides are TGTGCCAGCAGTTGGCGACTGGGGGGCTGGGAGACCCAGTACTTC. V usage is TRBV27 and J usage is TRBJ2-5; D assignment may be TRBD1 or TRBD2 (6 bases each). This CDR3 spans 15 amino acids. Trimming took 4 bases from V and 5 from J, leaving 17 bases between them. Germline V gene lookup returns CDR1 MNHEY and CDR2 SMNVEV (reference sequence).

Remarks on this clone: Other DNA sequences of this sample code for an identical CDR3. The chain employs TRBV27 and TRBJ2-1; TRBD2 agrees at 10 bases. Looked up from germline, CDR1 is MNHEY and CDR2 is SMNVEV (reference sequence). The J segment lost 4 bases and the V segment lost 5 bases, leaving 8 bases of the junction unmatched. The CDR3 length is 16 residues. Written as DNA, the CDR3 is TGTGCCAGCAGTCCACTAGCGGGGTCGAGTTACAATGAGCAGTTCTTC. This sequence encodes CASSPLAGSSYNEQFF.

The V and J genes are TRBV27 and TRBJ2-1; TRBD2 is a possible D gene (5 bases). Germline CDR1 reads MNHEY; CDR2 reads SMNVEV (reference sequence). The CDR3 runs 15 residues. V was cut by 1 base and J by 10 bases, with 17 bases left in between. CDR3 sequence (DNA): TGTGCCAGCAGTTTATGGACTGTCTTCCCCCAGGAGCAGTTCTTC. Translation: CASSLWTVFPQEQFF.

The chain uses TRBV6-6 and TRBJ2-5, with 9 bases identical to TRBD2. The V segment lost 4 bases and the J segment 1 base; nucleotides outside the gene matches: 1. The CDR3 is made up of 14 amino acids. CDR1 and CDR2 (germline): MNHNY, SVGAGI (reference sequence). The CDR3 loop is CASSLAGVQETQYF. CDR3 nucleotide sequence: TGTGCCAGCAGTTTAGCGGGAGTCCAAGAGACCCAGTACTTC.

The chain combines TRBV4-1 with TRBJ2-5; 12 bases map to TRBD1. Germline V gene data show CDR1 as MGHRA and CDR2 as YSYEKL. The junction had 5 bases not matched to a gene; V was cut back by 4 bases and J by 5 bases. The CDR3 is made up of 15 amino acids. CDR3 residues: CASSRGTGGKETQYF. The CDR3 nucleotides read TGCGCCAGCAGCCGAGGGACAGGGGGCAAGGAGACCCAGTACTTC.

CDR3 sequence: CASKGTGIADTQYF. CDR3 bases: TGCGCCAGCAAAGGTACGGGAATCGCAGATACGCAGTATTTT. The chain combines TRBV4-1 with TRBJ2-3, with D maybe TRBD2 (5 bases). V lost 7 bases, J lost 4 bases, and 15 bases lay in between. Germline lookup yields CDR1 MGHRA and CDR2 YSYEKL. The CDR3 has 14 residues.

CDR3 DNA sequence: TGTGCCAGCAGCTCGGCTCTAGCGGGAGTGCTAGATTCCTACGAGCAGTACTTC. Its translation: CASSSALAGVLDSYEQYF. The chain joins TRBV7-6 to TRBJ2-7, with 10 positions matching TRBD2. The V gene end was trimmed by 4 bases and the J gene end by 1 base; junction bases not matched to a gene: 13. Germline V CDR1 and CDR2: SGHVS, FNYEAQ. CDR3 size: 18 residues.

The chain carries TRBV14 and TRBJ1-2; 12 nucleotides align to TRBD1. Germline values: CDR1 SGHDN, CDR2 FVKESK. The trim removed 4 bases at V and 7 bases at J, leaving 7 bases unmatched. The CDR3 is made up of 15 amino acids. This chain's CDR3 is CASSPRDRGQSGYTF. CDR3 DNA: TGTGCCAGCAGCCCCAGGGACAGGGGGCAAAGTGGCTACACCTTC. Complete variable domain (other parts from reference TRBV14 and TRBJ1-2): EAGVTQFPSHSVIEKGQTVTLRCDPISGHDNLYWYRRVMGKEIKFLLHFVKESKQDESGMPNNRFLAERTGGTYSTLKVQPAELEDSGVYFCASSPRDRGQSGYTFGSGTRLTVV.

V and J are TRBV4-3 and TRBJ2-7; TRBD1 aligns across 11 bases. The CDR3 has 16 amino acids. CDR1 is LGHNA and CDR2 is YSLEER in the germline V gene. J was trimmed by 4 bases and V by 4 bases; bases with no gene match: 9. CDR3 sequence reads: CASSPIGGQGVYEQYF. CDR3 coding DNA: TGCGCCAGCAGCCCCATCGGGGGACAGGGGGTTTACGAGCAGTACTTC.

The V gene is TRBV2, the J gene TRBJ1-4; TRBD1 might be the D (5 bases). V dropped 3 bases and J dropped 4 bases, with 12 bases sitting between them. This CDR3 is 15 amino acids long. In germline, CDR1 is SNHLY, CDR2 FYNNEI. In DNA, the CDR3 is TGTGCCAGCAGTGACTGGGGGTATAGTAATGAAAAACTGTTTTTT. Its translation: CASSDWGYSNEKLFF.

The chain is built from TRBV5-1 and TRBJ2-3, with 8 bases aligning to TRBD2. Germline V gene sequence: CDR1 SGHRS, CDR2 YFSETQ. With V trimmed by 4 bases and J by 2 bases, 12 bases remained unmatched. The CDR3 contains 17 residues. The CDR3 bases are TGCGCCAGCAGCCGCCTCCTACTAGCGGCCCCCACAGATACGCAGTATTTT. Translated: CASSRLLLAAPTDTQYF.

The gene calls are TRBV9 and TRBJ2-1; 7 nucleotides align to TRBD2. CDR3 size: 16 residues. The ends lost 3 bases at V and 0 bases at J; junction bases unmatched: 6. Germline lookup yields CDR1 SGDLS and CDR2 YYNGEE. The CDR3 region is CASSGSSGSSYNEQFF. CDR3 coding DNA: TGTGCCAGCAGCGGGTCTAGCGGCAGCTCCTACAATGAGCAGTTCTTC.

The chain is built from TRBV19 and TRBJ1-2; D is unclear. V was trimmed by 0 bases and J by 2 bases, leaving 7 bases between them. Germline V gives CDR1 LNHDA, CDR2 SQIVND (reference sequence). CDR3 length: 14 residues. CDR3 nucleotide sequence: TGTGCCAGTAGTATAGAGTACCCAAACTATGGCTACACCTTC. Amino acid sequence: CASSIEYPNYGYTF.

The V call is TRBV19, the J call TRBJ1-1; no clear D. Trimming removed 6 bases at V and 4 bases at J, with 18 bases between. Germline V gives CDR1 LNHDA, CDR2 SQIVND (reference sequence). This CDR3 is 15 amino acids long. The CDR3 nucleotides read TGTGCCAGTAGCTCCCCATGGGGTTTAGGCACTGAAGCTTTCTTT. As protein: CASSSPWGLGTEAFF. Variable domain in full (rest from reference TRBV19 and TRBJ1-1): DGGITQSPKYLFRKEGQNVTLSCEQNLNHDAMYWYRQDPGQGLRLIYYSQIVNDFQKGDIAEGYSVSREKKESFPLTVTSAQKNPTAFYLCASSSPWGLGTEAFFGQGTRLTVV.

The chain is built from TRBV7-3 and TRBJ1-1; D perhaps matches TRBD1 (5 bases). Looked up from germline, CDR1 is SGHTA and CDR2 is FQGTGA. This CDR3 comprises 16 residues. Trimming removed 1 base at V and 5 bases at J, with 17 bases between. The DNA of the CDR3 is TGTGCCAGCAGCTTAAATCCCGACATTAGGGGAACTGAAGCTTTCTTT. Translation: CASSLNPDIRGTEAFF.

The chain carries TRBV28 and TRBJ2-7, with 8 bases aligning to TRBD2. The V gene's germline CDR1 is MDHEN and CDR2 SYDVKM. The V segment lost 3 bases and the J segment 2 bases; nucleotides outside the gene matches: 9. This CDR3 has 16 residues. The CDR3 DNA reads TGTGCCAGCAGTTTGTTGTCAGAGCGGGGGACCTACGAGCAGTACTTC. Its translation is CASSLLSERGTYEQYF.

This sequence joins TRBV15 and TRBJ1-2, with 9 bases that match TRBD1. Germline V gene sequence: CDR1 LNHNV, CDR2 YYDKDF (reference sequence). V lost 5 bases and J lost 8; bases outside the gene matches: 3. The CDR3 is made up of 12 amino acids. CDR3 protein: CATSGTGRGYTF. CDR3 in DNA: TGTGCCACCAGCGGGACAGGGAGAGGCTACACCTTC.

The chain's CDR3 is CATSTGDRGLETQYF. The CDR3 DNA follows: TGTGCCACCTCTACCGGGGACAGGGGGCTTGAGACCCAGTACTTC. The genes are TRBV15 and TRBJ2-5; TRBD1 aligns across 12 bases. V lost 8 bases to trimming and J lost 5 bases; unmatched junction nucleotides: 9. The CDR3 is 15 amino acids. Per germline, CDR1 LNHNV and CDR2 YYDKDF (reference sequence).